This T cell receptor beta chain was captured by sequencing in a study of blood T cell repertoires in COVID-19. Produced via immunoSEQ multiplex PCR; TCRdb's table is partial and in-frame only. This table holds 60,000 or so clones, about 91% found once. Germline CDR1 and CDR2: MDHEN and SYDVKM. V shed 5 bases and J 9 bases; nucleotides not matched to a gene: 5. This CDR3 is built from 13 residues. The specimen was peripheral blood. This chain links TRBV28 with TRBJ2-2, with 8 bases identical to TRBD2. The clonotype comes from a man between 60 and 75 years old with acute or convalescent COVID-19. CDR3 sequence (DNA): TGTGCCAGCAGTCCCGGACTAGCCTGGGAGCTGTTTTTT. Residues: CASSPGLAWELFF.